The rows below give T cell receptor beta chains drawn from one sample of a study of Graves' ophthalmopathy and Graves' hyperthyroidism. TCRdb ran MiXCR on the multiplex PCR reads and lists one entry per CDR3 protein. The table records 900,000 to 1,200,000 distinct CDR3 sequences, about two fifths of them present only once. Sequencing was carried out using peripheral blood or thyroid tissue (not recorded which). The receptor source for this set is an adult man with Graves' hyperthyroidism. Both conserved end residues are part of each CDR3. A D gene is named only where the DNA matches it firmly. Clone size is shown for a subset of rows, as once, few, many or a class of expanded clone.

.	TRBV12-3/TRBV12-4	few	TRBJ1-3	TGTGCCAGCAGGAATGAACGGACACACCTTGGAAACACCATATATTTT	CASRNERTHLGNTIYF
TRBD1	TRBV29-1	.	TRBJ1-2	TGCAGCGTTGGGCGGCAGGGGGATAGCGGCTACACCTTC	CSVGRQGDSGYTF
.	TRBV12-3/TRBV12-4	few	TRBJ2-2	TGTGCCAGCAGTTTATTTGGACACAGCGGGGAGCTGTTTTTT	CASSLFGHSGELFF
.	TRBV10-2	many	TRBJ1-2	TGCGCCAGCAGCCCCCAGAGTGCTGGCTATGGCTACACCTTC	CASSPQSAGYGYTF
.	TRBV20-1	few	TRBJ2-2	TGCAGTGCTAGCGGGCGGGGAATTCGACATTCATTGGACACCGGGGAGCTGTTTTTT	CSASGRGIRHSLDTGELFF
.	TRBV6-6	.	TRBJ1-1	TGTGCCAGCATCGAACCCCAGGGCCAGAACACTGAAGCTTTCTTT	CASIEPQGQNTEAFF
TRBD2	TRBV6-6	few	TRBJ2-5	TGTGCCAGCAGTTACCCCCCTAGCGGGGGGGTTGAGACCCAGTACTTC	CASSYPPSGGVETQYF
.	TRBV11-2	.	TRBJ2-7	TGTGCCAGCAGGCCCGGGGTTCAGGGCTACGAGCAGTACTTC	CASRPGVQGYEQYF
.	TRBV2	.	TRBJ2-5	TGTGCCACCGGGACAGCGGGAGTAACCCAGTACTTC	CATGTAGVTQYF
.	TRBV6-5	many	TRBJ1-1	TGTGCCAGCAGTTATTCTCGGCTAATGAACACTGAAGCTTTCTTT	CASSYSRLMNTEAFF
TRBD2	TRBV5-1	.	TRBJ2-7	TGCGCCAGCAGCCCCTCGGGACTAGCGGGAATATACGAGCAGTACTTC	CASSPSGLAGIYEQYF
.	TRBV9	once	TRBJ1-3	TGTGCCAGCAGCGTAGGGGGATCTGGAAACACCACATATTTT	CASSVGGSGNTTYF
.	TRBV7-8	few	TRBJ2-7	TGCGCCAGCAGCCAAGAGGGCAGACCCGGCTACGAGCAGTACTTC	CASSQEGRPGYEQYF
.	TRBV29-1	.	TRBJ1-2	TGCAGCGTTGCGTCGGGCAGGGGTGGCTACACCTTC	CSVASGRGGYTF
.	TRBV20-1	.	TRBJ2-7	TGCAGTTTTTCCTCTCCGGGGGTAAACTACGAGCAGTACTTC	CSFSSPGVNYEQYF
.	TRBV7-2	few	TRBJ2-3	TGTGCCAGCACAAGCGGGTTAGATACGCAGTATTTT	CASTSGLDTQYF
TRBD1	TRBV7-8	.	TRBJ1-2	TGTGCCAGCAGCATACGCTCGGGGGACAGGGTTCGTGGCTACACCTTC	CASSIRSGDRVRGYTF
TRBD1	TRBV9	.	TRBJ1-3	TGTGCCAGCAGCTACGGACAGGGGGGCGGAAACACCATATATTTT	CASSYGQGGGNTIYF
.	TRBV15	many	TRBJ2-5	TGTGCCACCAGCCCAGACAGGGACTACCAAGAGACCCAGTACTTC	CATSPDRDYQETQYF
.	TRBV12-3/TRBV12-4	.	TRBJ2-5	TGTGCCAGCAGTTTATGGTTGGGGGGGACCCAGTACTTC	CASSLWLGGTQYF
.	TRBV6-2/TRBV6-3	many	TRBJ1-2	TGTGCCAGCAGTTACCAGCAGTTTGGCGGCTACACCTTC	CASSYQQFGGYTF
.	TRBV12-3/TRBV12-4	.	TRBJ2-5	TGTGCCAGCAGTTTCCCCACCGGGACAAAGGAGACCCAGTACTTC	CASSFPTGTKETQYF
.	TRBV9	few	TRBJ2-7	TGTGCCAGCACCCGACTAGGGCCTTCCTACGAGCAGTACTTC	CASTRLGPSYEQYF
.	TRBV9	.	TRBJ2-5	TGTGCCAGCAGCGTCGGGGCGGTCTTGTACCAAGAGACCCAGTACTTC	CASSVGAVLYQETQYF
.	TRBV19	few	TRBJ2-7	TGTGCCAGTAGTATCGGGGGACACCTCTCCTACGAGCAGTACTTC	CASSIGGHLSYEQYF
.	TRBV2	many	TRBJ2-7	TGTGCCAGCAGTGGGGGAGATAACTACGAGCAGTACTTC	CASSGGDNYEQYF
.	TRBV12-3/TRBV12-4	.	TRBJ1-1	TGTGCCAGTAACAGGAAAGGGTACACTGAAGCTTTCTTT	CASNRKGYTEAFF
.	TRBV10-1	many	TRBJ1-1	TGCGCCAGCAGCCGGGACCCGACGAACACTGAAGCTTTCTTT	CASSRDPTNTEAFF
TRBD1	TRBV20-1	.	TRBJ1-6	TGCAGTACGACAGGGGGGAATTCACCCCTCCACTTT	CSTTGGNSPLHF
.	TRBV7-2	.	TRBJ1-6	TGTGCCAGCAGCTTAAGACAGGCGAGGAATTCACCCCTCCACTTT	CASSLRQARNSPLHF
.	TRBV5-1	many	TRBJ1-1	TGTGCCAGCAGCTTAGGGGTCGGCACTGAAGCTTTCTTT	CASSLGVGTEAFF
.	TRBV29-1	once	TRBJ2-5	TGCAGCGTTGCAACGACAACCGGAGAGACCCAGTACTTC	CSVATTTGETQYF
.	TRBV19	few	TRBJ1-2	TGTGCCAGTAGTACTCTCCCGTCAGGTGGCTACACCTTC	CASSTLPSGGYTF
TRBD1	TRBV4-3	.	TRBJ2-7	TGCGCCAGCAGCCAAGATCTGACAGGGAGATCTTACGAGCAGTACTTC	CASSQDLTGRSYEQYF
TRBD1	TRBV20-1	.	TRBJ1-4	TGCAGTGCTAGCGTCCAGAGACAGGGGTTTGAAAAACTGTTTTTT	CSASVQRQGFEKLFF
.	TRBV6-5	.	TRBJ2-7	TGTGCCAGCATTGGCGGGGAGCTAAATTACGAGCAGTACTTC	CASIGGELNYEQYF
TRBD1	TRBV4-2	few	TRBJ1-2	TGTGCCAGCAGTTTAAGCGACAGGGTTAATAATGGCTACACCTTC	CASSLSDRVNNGYTF
TRBD1	TRBV7-2	many	TRBJ2-6	TGTGCCAGCAGCTTAGGGACAGGGGGCTACTGGGCCAACGTCCTGACTTTC	CASSLGTGGYWANVLTF
.	TRBV7-9	.	TRBJ1-2	TGTGCCAGCAGATTAAACGATATAACAGTAGGGGGATATGGCTACACCTTC	CASRLNDITVGGYGYTF
TRBD1	TRBV20-1	.	TRBJ1-5	TGCAGTGCTAGAGACGTGGGACAGGGCAATCAGCCCCAGCATTTT	CSARDVGQGNQPQHF